One and the same sample provided the 10 T cell receptor beta chains below, sequenced in a study of response to subunit inactivated influenza vaccine. TCRdb reprocessed the RT-PCR reads with MiXCR, giving one entry per CDR3 protein. This table holds 430,000 or so distinct CDR3 sequences, approximately 11% found once. The sample in question was PBMCs from blood, obtained roughly 45 days after vaccination. These receptors came from a man aged 50 or older who received an inactivated influenza vaccine.

Only a few counts were recorded for this clonotype. This chain's CDR3 is CASSEDFGGRETQYF. CDR3 nucleotides: TGTGCCAGCAGTGAAGATTTCGGGGGACGGGAGACCCAGTACTTC. V gene TRBV2 combines with J gene TRBJ2-5, with a weak D call TRBD2 (6 bases). This CDR3 region has 15 residues. Germline V CDR1 and CDR2: SNHLY, FYNNEI. Trimming pared 1 base from V and 5 bases from J, leaving 14 bases between.

The chain carries TRBV10-3 and TRBJ2-7; 13 bases map to TRBD2. CDR1 is ENHRY and CDR2 is SYGVKD in the germline V gene. The CDR3 length is 16 residues. Trimming at V came to 6 bases and at J to 3 bases, leaving 8 bases not matched to a gene. In nucleotides, the CDR3 is TGTGCCATCAGCCGGACTAGCGGGAGTGGGGTCTACGAGCAGTACTTC. The encoded protein is CAISRTSGSGVYEQYF.

This clonotype was counted a few times. The rearrangement uses TRBV11-1 and TRBJ2-6; TRBD1 might be the D (7 bases). CDR3 length: 19 amino acids. V was pared by 2 bases and J by 0 bases, with 17 bases between. Germline assignment: CDR1 SGHAT and CDR2 FQDESV (reference sequence). The CDR3 loop reads CASSLPRDRSSSGANVLTF. The CDR3 DNA sequence: TGTGCCAGCAGCTTACCGCGGGACAGAAGTAGCTCTGGGGCCAACGTCCTGACTTTC.

This rearrangement joins TRBV7-9 to TRBJ2-5; D uncertain. In germline, CDR1 is SEHNR, CDR2 FQNEAQ (reference sequence). The V end lost 8 bases, the J end lost 3 bases, and 25 bases lay between the germline ends. The CDR3 loop spans 17 amino acids. The CDR3 reads CASEDLCRVPREETQYF. The CDR3 region has the DNA TGTGCCAGCGAGGACCTTTGTCGGGTCCCACGGGAAGAGACCCAGTACTTC.

A few counts support this clonotype. The CDR3 nucleotides read TGCAGTGCACACCCCGGGACAGGGGATACCGGGGAGCTGTTTTTT. Translated: CSAHPGTGDTGELFF. V and J are TRBV20-1 and TRBJ2-2, with 10 bases fitting TRBD1. Trimming cost V 6 bases and J 5 bases; bases outside gene matches: 9. From germline, CDR1 is DFQATT and CDR2 SNEGSKA (reference sequence). The CDR3 consists of 15 residues.

This clonotype was counted a few times. The chain recombines TRBV21-1 with TRBJ1-2; TRBD1 is the table's D call, not checked against the DNA. TRBV21-1 is classified as a pseudogene. This CDR3 comprises 17 residues. This CDR3 is CASSKGGRGHRIYGYTF. Here the CDR3 DNA reads TGTGCCAGCAGCAAAGGGGGGAGGGGGCACAGGATCTATGGCTACACCTTC.

There are a few counts of this clonotype. DNA of the CDR3: TGTGCCAGCAGCCTTGCCCAACGACTAGCGGGACGCAGCACAGATACGCAGTATTTT. Its translation is CASSLAQRLAGRSTDTQYF. This chain joins TRBV5-4 and TRBJ2-3, with 11 bases matching TRBD2. With V trimmed by 4 bases and J by 0 bases, 13 bases remained unmatched. This CDR3 comprises 19 residues. CDR1 and CDR2 from the germline V gene are SGHNT and YYREEE (reference sequence). Filled out from reference TRBV5-4 and TRBJ2-3, the complete variable domain reads ETGVTQSPTHLIKTRGQQVTLRCSSQSGHNTVSWYQQALGQGPQFIFQYYREEENGRGNFPPRFSGLQFPNYSSELNVNALELDDSALYLCASSLAQRLAGRSTDTQYFGPGTRLTVL.

This clonotype was counted at least ten times. The J gene is TRBJ1-3, the V gene TRBV29-1; D is undetermined. V shed 4 bases and J shed 4 bases, with 5 bases lying between them. There are 11 residues in the CDR3. Germline loops: CDR1 SQVTM, CDR2 ANQGSEA. The CDR3 region has the DNA TGCAGCGTTGCCGTCGGAAACACCATATATTTT. Translated, it gives CSVAVGNTIYF.

About this clonotype itself: The junction shows a germline mismatch at one end, possibly a read error. V is TRBV6-5 and J is TRBJ1-5, with D perhaps TRBD1 (5 bases). The CDR3 is 15 amino acids. CDR1 is MNHEY, CDR2 SVGAGI, per germline. The CDR3: CASSSGGTRKQPQHF. In DNA, the CDR3 is TGTGCCAGCAGTTCGGGAGGGACGCGCAAACAGCCCCAGCATTTT.

This rearrangement joins TRBV4-3 to TRBJ2-7, with D perhaps TRBD2 (6 bases). Germline V gene sequence: CDR1 LGHNA, CDR2 YSLEER. The CDR3 is 13 amino acids. With 4 bases removed from V and 6 bases from J, the gap between germline ends came to 13 bases. The CDR3 here is CASSPKLGGEQYF. In nucleotides, the CDR3 is TGCGCCAGCAGCCCGAAGTTGGGGGGCGAGCAGTACTTC.